One sample yielded the 22 T cell receptor beta chains listed below, sequenced in a study of beta chain features in type 1 diabetes. The study, taken as a whole, reports: For Type 1 diabetes patients, all four CD4+ subsets carried TCRB CDR3s that were moderately but significantly shorter.

The whole isolated RNA underwent reverse transcription, so sequencing captured expressed TCRB transcripts. This table comes from immunoSEQ multiplex PCR, and its TCRdb copy is limited to in-frame clones, with some not included. The repertoire holds around 360,000 clones, with roughly 12% as singletons. For these receptors, no antigen is known. The sequencing sample was made of naive CD4+ T cells from blood. These receptor sequences come from a woman aged 18-29 years with type 1 diabetes.

The chain carries TRBV5-1 and TRBJ2-4; D not certain. Germline CDR1 and CDR2: SGHRS and YFSETQ. The CDR3 consists of 12 residues. V lost 2 bases and J lost 5, with 5 bases in between. The CDR3 region has the DNA TGCGCCAGCAGCTTTGAGGAAAACATTCAGTACTTC. Translation gives CASSFEENIQYF.

The CDR3 DNA reads TGTGCCAGCACCCTAGGGCGGGGATTAGTAGCTTCACCCCTCCACTTT. It encodes CASTLGRGLVASPLHF. The rearrangement joins TRBV6-6 to TRBJ1-6; D ambiguous. CDR3 length: 16 residues. V gave up 7 bases and J gave up 9 bases, with 22 bases separating them. CDR1 MNHNY and CDR2 SVGAGI come from the germline V gene (reference sequence).

V and J are TRBV9 and TRBJ2-4; 8 bases are shared with TRBD2. The CDR3 is made up of 15 amino acids. V was pared by 4 bases and J by 5 bases, with 8 bases of the junction left unmatched. CDR1 and CDR2 from the germline V gene are SGDLS and YYNGEE. CDR3 sequence: CASSRAGTRENIQYF. The CDR3 region has the DNA TGTGCCAGCAGCCGGGCCGGGACTAGGGAAAACATTCAGTACTTC.

The chain uses TRBV6-5 and TRBJ1-5; D is unresolved. CDR1 MNHEY and CDR2 SVGAGI come from the germline V gene. Trimming removed 0 bases at V and 9 bases at J, with 15 bases between. The CDR3 is 15 residues long. The CDR3 loop reads CASSYSSREKWPQHF. The CDR3 coding sequence is TGTGCCAGCAGTTACTCGAGTCGGGAGAAGTGGCCCCAGCATTTT.

This sequence joins TRBV6-5 and TRBJ2-5; 11 nucleotides agree with TRBD2. Per germline, CDR1 MNHEY and CDR2 SVGAGI. V gave up 6 bases and J gave up 4 bases; unmatched junction bases: 1. The CDR3 covers 13 residues. The CDR3 coding sequence is TGTGCCAGCAGCGGACTAGCGGGAGAGACCCAGTACTTC. Protein sequence: CASSGLAGETQYF.

This sequence joins TRBV11-2 and TRBJ2-1, with D possibly being TRBD2 (7 bases). The CDR3 length is 15 residues. Germline CDR1 SGHAT, CDR2 FQNNGV. V was trimmed by 5 bases and J by 5 bases, leaving 16 bases between them. The CDR3 reads CASSRGASNDNEQFF. The CDR3 bases are TGTGCCAGCAGCCGGGGGGCTAGCAATGACAATGAGCAGTTCTTC.

This clone was seen more than once but under ten times. The chain uses TRBV2 and TRBJ2-5, with 9 bases that match TRBD1. The CDR3 has 15 residues. Trimming at V came to 6 bases and at J to 2 bases, leaving 7 bases not matched to a gene. CDR1 is SNHLY, CDR2 FYNNEI, per germline. The CDR3 region has the DNA TGTGCCAGCAGCGACGGACAGGGGCTGCAAGAGACCCAGTACTTC. Translated: CASSDGQGLQETQYF.

This chain uses TRBV5-6 with TRBJ2-1, with TRBD1 as a possible D gene (6 bases). Germline lookup yields CDR1 SGHDT and CDR2 YYEEEE. The CDR3 is 17 amino acids. The V and J ends lost 5 bases and 4 bases respectively, with 22 bases between them. The CDR3 is CASSLGSTDRDYNEQFF. In DNA, the CDR3 is TGTGCCAGCAGTCTAGGCTCTACGGACAGAGATTACAATGAGCAGTTCTTC.

This clone was detected only a few times. The chain recombines TRBV7-2 with TRBJ1-2; tentatively, D is TRBD1 (5 bases). The ends were cut back, 1 base at V and 4 bases at J, with 10 bases in the middle. Per germline, CDR1 SGHTA and CDR2 FQGNSA. The CDR3 contains 14 residues. CDR3 nucleotides: TGTGCCAGCAGCTTAGTCCAAAGGGGCTATGGCTACACCTTC. The encoded protein is CASSLVQRGYGYTF.

This clone appeared a few times. The chain couples TRBV6-6 to TRBJ1-3; no firm D call. Germline CDR1 and CDR2: MNHNY and SVGAGI (reference sequence). V was clipped by 7 bases and J by 1 base, with 8 bases between them. This CDR3 has 13 residues. For the CDR3, the DNA is TGTGCCAGCAAGCTAGGTTCTGGAAACACCATATATTTT. It is translated as CASKLGSGNTIYF.

This clone has only one observation. V gene TRBV6-5 combines with J gene TRBJ2-7, with 9 bases that match TRBD1. The CDR3 contains 16 residues. Germline CDR1 and CDR2: MNHEY and SVGAGI. The V gene end was trimmed by 0 bases and the J gene end by 3 bases; junction bases not matched to a gene: 6. CDR3 bases: TGTGCCAGCAGTTACTCGAGAGCGGGACAGGGCTACGAGCAGTACTTC. Translation: CASSYSRAGQGYEQYF.

This clone was counted a few times. The rearrangement joins TRBV5-6 to TRBJ1-1; D unclear. Trimming pared 4 bases from V and 1 base from J, leaving 14 bases between. CDR3 length: 15 amino acids. Germline V lookup: CDR1 SGHDT, CDR2 YYEEEE. The CDR3 reads CASSPPGRGNTEAFF. DNA for the CDR3: TGTGCCAGCAGCCCCCCCGGACGGGGGAACACTGAAGCTTTCTTT.

In its sample, this clone was seen a few times. J is TRBJ2-1 and V is TRBV2, with D perhaps matching TRBD1 (6 bases). This CDR3 spans 14 amino acids. Germline CDR1 SNHLY, CDR2 FYNNEI. V lost 0 bases and J 8 bases, leaving 11 bases between the germline ends. Here the CDR3 DNA reads TGTGCCAGCAGTGAAGCGGGACACGTCGATGAGCAGTTCTTC. Translated: CASSEAGHVDEQFF.

CDR3 nucleotide sequence: TGTGCCATCAGGGACGGGATAAACACAGATACGCAGTATTTT. This encodes CAIRDGINTDTQYF. The gene calls are TRBV10-3 and TRBJ2-3; possibly TRBD2 for D (5 bases). Germline V gives CDR1 ENHRY, CDR2 SYGVKD. Trimming removed 6 bases at V and 2 bases at J, with 12 bases between. The CDR3 spans 14 residues.

The sample holds a few counts of this clone. The chain has TRBV19 and TRBJ2-1, with TRBD2 identical over 15 bases. The V gene's germline CDR1 is LNHDA and CDR2 SQIVND (reference sequence). This CDR3 contains 14 residues. V gave up 8 bases and J gave up 9 bases; unmatched junction bases: 5. The CDR3 sequence: CASRTSGRAREQFF. CDR3 in DNA: TGTGCCAGTCGGACTAGCGGGAGGGCTCGTGAGCAGTTCTTC. Full variable domain (outside the CDR3, taken from reference TRBV19 and TRBJ2-1): DGGITQSPKYLFRKEGQNVTLSCEQNLNHDAMYWYRQDPGQGLRLIYYSQIVNDFQKGDIAEGYSVSREKKESFPLTVTSAQKNPTAFYLCASRTSGRAREQFFGPGTRLTVL.

This clone was seen a handful of times. The chain links TRBV28 to TRBJ2-1, with D perhaps TRBD2 (5 bases). From germline, CDR1 is MDHEN and CDR2 SYDVKM. The germline V and J ends were trimmed by 2 bases and 8 bases, with 13 bases remaining between them. The CDR3 loop spans 14 amino acids. CDR3 protein: CASSLLSAHDEQFF. The CDR3 region has the DNA TGTGCCAGCAGTTTACTTAGCGCCCACGATGAGCAGTTCTTC.

The J gene is TRBJ1-2, the V gene TRBV2; D possibly corresponds to TRBD1 (6 bases). CDR3 length: 12 residues. Trimming removed 6 bases at V and 6 bases at J, with 11 bases between. CDR1 is SNHLY, CDR2 FYNNEI, per germline. In nucleotides, the CDR3 is TGTGCCAGCAGGGGGGCCTGGCATGGCTACACCTTC. Translation gives CASRGAWHGYTF.

V gene TRBV7-2 combines with J gene TRBJ2-7, with 7 bases aligning to TRBD2. The CDR3 has 14 residues. J was trimmed by 3 bases and V by 5 bases; bases with no gene match: 7. Germline values: CDR1 SGHTA, CDR2 FQGNSA. The CDR3 is CASSHVGLYYEQYF. The CDR3 nucleotides read TGTGCCAGCAGCCACGTGGGACTATACTACGAGCAGTACTTC.

This clone has just a few counts. V is TRBV13 and J is TRBJ2-1, with D possibly being TRBD2 (5 bases). Germline-derived CDR1 and CDR2 are PRHDT and FYEKMQ (reference sequence). The CDR3 spans 13 residues. Trimming took off 6 bases at V and 3 bases at J, with 9 bases between the two ends. CDR3 protein: CASRRAGYNEQFF. The CDR3 DNA reads as TGTGCCAGCAGGAGGGCCGGCTACAATGAGCAGTTCTTC.

The genes are TRBV7-2 and TRBJ1-6; perhaps TRBD1 as D (5 bases). This CDR3 has 13 amino acids. CDR1 is SGHTA, CDR2 FQGNSA, per germline. V was shortened by 5 bases and J by 9 bases, with 11 bases between the two germline ends. Here the CDR3 reads CASSLAGVSPLHF. For the CDR3, the DNA is TGTGCCAGCAGCCTGGCGGGGGTTTCACCCCTCCACTTT.

This clone was found a few times. CDR3 loop: CAWSVWLRETQYF. DNA of the CDR3: TGTGCCTGGAGTGTTTGGTTGAGAGAGACCCAGTACTTC. J is TRBJ2-5 and V is TRBV30; D not resolved. The ends were cut back, 0 bases at V and 4 bases at J, with 9 bases in the middle. Germline V gene data show CDR1 as GTSNPN and CDR2 as SVGIG (reference sequence). The CDR3 sequence is 13 residues long.

A few counts support this clone. This chain joins TRBV19 and TRBJ2-5; D might be TRBD1 (6 bases). Trimming cost V 6 bases and J 0 bases, with 11 bases left between them. This CDR3 region has 14 residues. CDR1 and CDR2 from the germline V gene are LNHDA and SQIVND (reference sequence). This chain's CDR3 is CASRKRTDQETQYF. The CDR3 region has the DNA TGTGCCAGTAGGAAAAGGACAGACCAAGAGACCCAGTACTTC.